The 7 T cell receptor beta chains listed next were all sequenced from one sample in a study of T cells after yellow fever vaccination. MiXCR was run by TCRdb on the 5' RACE reads, yielding one entry per CDR3 protein. The sample shows around 500,000 distinct CDR3 sequences, just over 20% of them seen only once. The material was PBMCs, obtained 20 to 25 days after the first yellow fever vaccination. The receptors come from a man between 18 and 29 years old who received the YFV17D yellow fever vaccine.

A few counts support this clonotype. This chain's CDR3 is CASSEGTEGGNQPQHF. In nucleotides, the CDR3 is TGTGCCAGCAGTGAAGGAACAGAGGGTGGCAATCAGCCCCAGCATTTT. The gene calls are TRBV25-1 and TRBJ1-5, with unresolved D. With 2 bases removed from V and 2 bases from J, the gap between germline ends came to 13 bases. There are 16 residues in the CDR3. Germline V CDR1 and CDR2: MGHDK, SYGVNS.

In this sample, this clonotype turned up a few times. The chain links TRBV12-3 or TRBV12-4 to TRBJ1-4, with TRBD1 matching over 10 bases. V dropped 6 bases and J dropped 4; count of bases not matched to a gene: 5. There are 15 residues in the CDR3. CDR3 sequence reads: CASSPGQGYNEKLFF. In nucleotides, the CDR3 is TGTGCCAGCAGCCCGGGACAGGGGTATAATGAAAAACTGTTTTTT.

This clonotype has at least ten counts. The chain links TRBV12-3 or TRBV12-4 to TRBJ1-2; D may be TRBD1 (5 bases). The CDR3 has 12 residues. With 3 bases removed from V and 3 bases from J, the gap between germline ends came to 5 bases. For the CDR3, the DNA is TGTGCCAGCAGTTTCAGGGACTATGGCTACACCTTC. This translates into CASSFRDYGYTF.

V usage is TRBV19 and J usage is TRBJ1-5, with TRBD1 as a possible D gene (5 bases). The CDR3 is 16 residues long. The germline V gene has CDR1 LNHDA and CDR2 SQIVND (reference sequence). Between the trimmed V and J ends, which lost 4 bases and 4 bases, there was a span of 17 bases. In DNA form, the CDR3 reads TGTGCCAGTAGTAATTTCGGGACGGATCATAATCAGCCCCAGCATTTT. Translation gives CASSNFGTDHNQPQHF. The variable domain in full, with the rest retrieved from reference TRBV19 and TRBJ1-5, is DGGITQSPKYLFRKEGQNVTLSCEQNLNHDAMYWYRQDPGQGLRLIYYSQIVNDFQKGDIAEGYSVSREKKESFPLTVTSAQKNPTAFYLCASSNFGTDHNQPQHFGDGTRLSIL.

This clonotype occurred many times. The CDR3 protein is CASSQELAAGELFF. As DNA, the CDR3 is TGTGCCAGCAGCCAAGAGCTAGCAGCCGGGGAGCTGTTTTTT. The chain couples TRBV4-2 to TRBJ2-2, with TRBD2 as a possible D gene (5 bases). The CDR3 runs 14 residues. Germline-derived CDR1 and CDR2 are LGHNA and YNFKEQ. V gave up 0 bases and J gave up 6 bases, with 8 bases separating them.

The sample holds many counts of this clonotype. The V call is TRBV6-5, the J call TRBJ2-1; 9 bases agree with TRBD1. The germline V gene encodes CDR1 MNHEY and CDR2 SVGAGI. J was trimmed by 7 bases and V by 2 bases; bases with no gene match: 3. The CDR3 totals 14 residues. CDR3: CASSYRTGANEQFF. Written as DNA, the CDR3 is TGTGCCAGCAGTTACCGGACAGGGGCGAATGAGCAGTTCTTC.

This clonotype has more than one count but fewer than ten. CDR3 residues: CASSPGTYYNEQFF. CDR3 nucleotides: TGTGCCAGCTCACCAGGGACATACTACAATGAGCAGTTCTTC. This chain uses TRBV18 with TRBJ2-1, with D maybe TRBD1 (6 bases). The CDR3 covers 14 residues. Germline lookup yields CDR1 KGHSH and CDR2 LQKENI. The V and J ends lost 2 bases and 3 bases respectively, with 8 bases between them.